The present TCR beta chain was sequenced within a study of beta chain features in type 1 diabetes. All of the isolated RNA was reverse transcribed, so expressed TCRB transcripts were sequenced. Sequenced by immunoSEQ multiplex PCR; TCRdb stores in-frame clones only, minus some. The data contain tens of thousands of clones, about 60% of them singletons. Per the germline V gene, CDR1 is MNHNY and CDR2 is SVGAGI (reference sequence). With 9 bases removed from V and 0 bases from J, the gap between germline ends came to 12 bases. The length of the CDR3 is 14 residues. This receptor was identified in a woman aged 18-29 years in good health. This rearrangement joins TRBV6-6 to TRBJ1-3; perhaps TRBD1 as D (5 bases). Material: Tregs from blood. The CDR3 region has the DNA TGTGCCAGTTTTGCCGGGGGCTCTGGAAACACCATATATTTT. It yields the protein CASFAGGSGNTIYF.